This record covers a single TCR beta chain. The antigen remains unidentified. The data were taken from a study of T-cell memory formation after mild COVID-19. MiXCR was run by TCRdb on the 5' RACE reads, yielding one entry per CDR3 protein. Of 350,000 to 400,000 distinct CDR3 sequences in the sample, over 20% are singletons; the top ten hold around 12%. Study-level points and caveats: Pre-infection memory carried some responding clones, suggesting that cross-reactive memory joined.

There are 13 residues in the CDR3. V was clipped by 6 bases and J by 8 bases; unmatched bases: 9. The chain recombines TRBV12-3 or TRBV12-4 with TRBJ1-2; TRBD1 matches 7 bases. The sequenced material came from PBMCs or a T cell subset sorted from them (not recorded which). The clonotype originates from an adult woman who had mild COVID-19 (a few samples of this study predate the infection). Cell type and time point are not known. CDR3 DNA sequence: TGTGCCAGCAGCCCACAGGGGAGAAGGGGCTACACCTTC. Translating it yields CASSPQGRRGYTF.